The rows below give T cell receptor beta chains drawn from one sample of a study of blood T cell repertoires in COVID-19. The data were produced by immunoSEQ multiplex PCR, yet TCRdb's version contains in-frame clones alone and is incomplete. The sample lists over 100,000 clones, roughly 88% seen once, with about 9.4% in the top ten. Sequencing input: peripheral blood. All receptors derive from a man aged 45-60 years with acute or convalescent COVID-19. CDR3s include the opening cysteine and the closing phenylalanine or tryptophan. A D gene is named only where the DNA matches it firmly. Clone size is stated in some rows and not others, as once, few, many or a class when expanded.

clone_size	v_call	j_call	d_call	cdr3_aa	cdr3_nt
few	TRBV4-1	TRBJ2-1	TRBD2	CASSQAGFSGGLNEQFF	TGCGCCAGCAGCCAAGCAGGTTTTAGCGGGGGCCTTAATGAGCAGTTCTTC
NA	TRBV3-1/TRBV3-2	TRBJ2-7	NA	CASSHSPDVRNAYEQYF	TGTGCCAGCAGCCATTCTCCCGACGTGCGGAATGCCTACGAGCAGTACTTC
NA	TRBV19	TRBJ1-1	NA	CASSPQGEGGTEAFF	TGTGCCAGTAGTCCGCAGGGAGAAGGGGGAACTGAAGCTTTCTTT
NA	TRBV18	TRBJ2-7	TRBD2	CASSPKDGRARGYEQYF	TGTGCCAGCTCACCCAAAGACGGGAGGGCCAGAGGTTACGAGCAGTACTTC
NA	TRBV12-3/TRBV12-4	TRBJ1-2	TRBD1	CASSLGQGLGYTF	TGTGCCAGCAGTTTAGGACAGGGACTTGGCTACACCTTC
NA	TRBV7-9	TRBJ1-3	NA	CASNRGGSGNTIYF	TGTGCCAGCAATCGAGGCGGATCTGGAAACACCATATATTTT
NA	TRBV27	TRBJ1-3	TRBD1	CASRAQGSDTIYF	TGTGCCAGCAGGGCACAGGGGAGTGACACCATATATTTT
few	TRBV9	TRBJ2-2	TRBD2	CASSVFSGGTNTGELFF	TGTGCCAGCAGCGTATTCAGCGGGGGAACGAACACCGGGGAGCTGTTTTTT
NA	TRBV5-5	TRBJ1-4	TRBD1	CASSLALGQGWEKLFF	TGTGCCAGCAGCTTGGCGCTTGGACAGGGGTGGGAAAAACTGTTTTTT
NA	TRBV7-2	TRBJ1-5	TRBD1	CASSLEDRSNQPQHF	TGTGCCAGCAGCTTGGAGGACAGGTCCAATCAGCCCCAGCATTTT
NA	TRBV6-5	TRBJ1-5	NA	CASRRSRDSNQPQHF	TGTGCCAGCAGGAGGAGTCGAGATAGCAATCAGCCCCAGCATTTT
NA	TRBV3-1/TRBV3-2	TRBJ1-6	TRBD1	CASGQGVTPPHF	TGTGCCAGTGGACAGGGGGTCACCCCTCCCCACTTT
NA	TRBV28	TRBJ1-1	NA	CASRKMSMNTEAFF	TGTGCCAGCAGAAAAATGTCCATGAACACTGAAGCTTTCTTT
NA	TRBV7-9	TRBJ1-5	NA	CASSGQSNQPQHF	TGTGCCAGCAGCGGCCAGAGCAATCAGCCCCAGCATTTT
NA	TRBV9	TRBJ1-5	NA	CASSVEGAQPQHF	TGTGCCAGCAGCGTAGAAGGGGCTCAGCCCCAGCATTTT
once	TRBV7-2	TRBJ2-1	NA	CASSPAAPYNEQFF	TGTGCCAGCAGCCCCGCGGCCCCCTACAATGAGCAGTTCTTC
NA	TRBV10-3	TRBJ1-1	NA	CATLGGGNTEAFF	TGTGCCACCCTGGGGGGAGGGAACACTGAAGCTTTCTTT
NA	TRBV5-4	TRBJ1-2	NA	CASSLEAGQYYGYTF	TGTGCCAGCAGCTTGGAGGCAGGGCAGTACTATGGCTACACCTTC
NA	TRBV5-1	TRBJ1-5	NA	CASSLGQGGEPQHF	TGCGCCAGCAGCTTGGGGCAGGGAGGGGAGCCCCAGCATTTT
NA	TRBV12-3/TRBV12-4	TRBJ1-2	NA	CASSIREDYGYTF	TGTGCCAGCAGTATCAGGGAAGACTATGGCTACACCTTC
NA	TRBV6-1	TRBJ2-2	TRBD2	CASSVSGGADEFTGELFF	TGTGCCAGCAGTGTTAGCGGGGGGGCCGATGAGTTCACCGGGGAGCTGTTTTTT
NA	TRBV15	TRBJ1-1	TRBD1	CATSTRTGSSLTFF	TGTGCCACCAGCACCCGGACAGGGTCTAGTTTGACTTTCTTT
NA	TRBV19	TRBJ1-4	NA	CASSPQGIRNEKLFF	TGTGCCAGTAGTCCTCAGGGGATCCGAAATGAAAAACTGTTTTTT
NA	TRBV2	TRBJ2-1	TRBD1	CASSGQGYNEQFF	TGTGCCAGCTCGGGACAGGGATACAATGAGCAGTTCTTC
NA	TRBV3-1/TRBV3-2	TRBJ1-2	TRBD1	CASSPRDRSYTF	TGTGCCAGCAGCCCGAGGGACAGGAGCTACACCTTC
NA	TRBV20-1	TRBJ2-1	NA	CSARGPNLIF	TGCAGTGCTAGGGGGCCGAATCTGATCTTC
NA	TRBV28	TRBJ1-6	NA	CASTQTDSPLHF	TGTGCCAGCACCCAGACAGATTCACCCCTCCACTTT
NA	TRBV6-6	TRBJ2-1	NA	CASSGQYNEQFF	TGTGCCAGCAGTGGACAGTACAATGAGCAGTTCTTC
NA	TRBV28	TRBJ2-5	NA	CATGWDTSVGRETQYF	TGTGCCACCGGCTGGGACACCTCTGTCGGACGAGAGACCCAGTACTTC
few	TRBV20-1	TRBJ2-3	TRBD2	CSASPSGGGRTDTQYF	TGCAGTGCTAGTCCTAGCGGGGGGGGGAGGACAGATACGCAGTATTTT
NA	TRBV19	TRBJ2-3	NA	CASSTIWDTELTDTQYF	TGTGCCAGTAGTACCATCTGGGACACCGAACTCACAGATACGCAGTATTTT
NA	TRBV24-1	TRBJ2-1	TRBD2	CATSDPTSGYNEQFF	TGTGCCACCAGTGATCCGACTAGCGGGTACAATGAGCAGTTCTTC
NA	TRBV3-1/TRBV3-2	TRBJ2-7	NA	CASSPGADSYEQYF	TGTGCCAGCAGCCCCGGAGCGGACAGCTACGAGCAGTACTTC
NA	TRBV5-1	TRBJ1-2	NA	CASSLTALKPYGYTF	TGCGCCAGCAGCTTGACAGCCCTGAAACCTTATGGCTACACCTTC
NA	TRBV11-2	TRBJ1-2	NA	CASTSGGGGTNYGYTF	TGTGCCAGCACTTCCGGAGGGGGGGGGACTAACTATGGCTACACCTTC
NA	TRBV20-1	TRBJ1-2	NA	CSARTRDGYTF	TGCAGTGCCCGGACGCGGGATGGCTACACCTTC
NA	TRBV3-1/TRBV3-2	TRBJ2-7	TRBD2	CASSQEASGSTEQYF	TGTGCCAGCAGCCAAGAGGCTAGCGGGAGTACCGAGCAGTACTTC
NA	TRBV11-2	TRBJ2-3	NA	CASTRQPTSTDTQYF	TGTGCCAGCACCCGACAGCCCACTAGCACAGATACGCAGTATTTT
NA	TRBV10-3	TRBJ1-1	NA	CATSGTLSMNTEAFF	TGTGCCACCTCAGGTACCTTGAGCATGAACACTGAAGCTTTCTTT
NA	TRBV7-2	TRBJ1-5	NA	CASSPQQGQPQHF	TGTGCCAGCAGCCCACAACAGGGTCAGCCCCAGCATTTT
NA	TRBV5-4	TRBJ2-3	NA	CASRRGTSTDTQYF	TGTGCCAGCAGACGTGGGACTAGCACAGATACGCAGTATTTT
once	TRBV19	TRBJ1-1	TRBD1	CASSPRRGPTGDLNTEAFF	TGTGCCAGTAGTCCGAGGAGGGGGCCGACAGGAGATCTGAACACTGAAGCTTTCTTT
NA	TRBV3-1/TRBV3-2	TRBJ2-2	NA	CASSPGGLITGELFF	TGTGCCAGCAGCCCCGGAGGACTGATCACCGGGGAGCTGTTTTTT
NA	TRBV13	TRBJ1-3	NA	CASSDRGNTIYF	TGTGCCAGCAGCGACAGGGGAAACACCATATATTTT
NA	TRBV5-1	TRBJ2-3	NA	CASSLGTLTDTQYF	TGCGCCAGCAGCTTAGGAACACTAACAGATACGCAGTATTTT
NA	TRBV5-1	TRBJ2-7	NA	CASSSLQSSYEQYF	TGCGCCAGCAGCTCCCTACAGAGCTCCTACGAGCAGTACTTC
NA	TRBV19	TRBJ1-2	NA	CASSIGPGYGYTF	TGTGCCAGTAGTATTGGACCGGGATATGGCTACACCTTC
NA	TRBV4-2	TRBJ1-6	TRBD1	CASSQTGDSPLHF	TGTGCCAGCAGCCAAACAGGGGATTCACCCCTCCACTTT
NA	TRBV5-1	TRBJ2-7	NA	CASSLVSGRSSYEQYF	TGCGCCAGCAGCTTGGTTAGCGGAAGGAGCTCCTACGAGCAGTACTTC
NA	TRBV28	TRBJ1-2	NA	CATERDTYGYTF	TGTGCCACCGAACGGGACACCTATGGCTACACCTTC
NA	TRBV12-3/TRBV12-4	TRBJ1-5	NA	CASSPQGNQPQHF	TGTGCCAGCAGTCCACAGGGTAATCAGCCCCAGCATTTT
NA	TRBV5-1	TRBJ2-1	TRBD2	CASSSLAGMGNEQFF	TGCGCCAGCAGCTCACTAGCGGGAATGGGAAATGAGCAGTTCTTC
NA	TRBV6-5	TRBJ1-2	NA	CASSPLGHFYDGYTF	TGTGCCAGCAGCCCCCTGGGACATTTTTACGATGGCTACACCTTC
once	TRBV5-6	TRBJ1-6	NA	CASSFTAARSGPLHF	TGTGCCAGCAGCTTCACAGCGGCTCGATCGGGACCCCTCCACTTT
NA	TRBV6-5	TRBJ2-7	NA	CASEGASSYEQYF	TGTGCCAGCGAGGGAGCCAGCTCCTACGAGCAGTACTTC
once	TRBV5-1	TRBJ1-5	NA	CASSLGPGKGQPQHF	TGCGCCAGCAGCTTGGGGCCAGGGAAGGGACAGCCCCAGCATTTT
NA	TRBV5-1	TRBJ2-3	TRBD1	CASSFSGQLYTDTQYF	TGCGCCAGCAGCTTCTCGGGACAGTTGTACACAGATACGCAGTATTTT
NA	TRBV7-6	TRBJ1-3	NA	CASSLAQGSGNTIYF	TGTGCCAGCAGCTTAGCGCAGGGGTCCGGAAACACCATATATTTT
NA	TRBV5-1	TRBJ1-2	NA	CASTIQGNYGYTF	TGCGCCAGCACCATCCAGGGGAACTATGGCTACACCTTC